The rows below give T cell receptor beta chains drawn from one sample of a study of PD-1 blockade in classical Hodgkin lymphoma. The repertoire was sequenced with immunoSEQ multiplex PCR; TCRdb's copy has only in-frame clones and lacks some. The table includes about 85,000 clones, about nine tenths detected once. The sample was peripheral blood mononuclear cells (PBMCs), taken before the second cycle of nivolumab. These receptors were collected from a human donor with classical Hodgkin lymphoma. Both conserved end residues are part of each CDR3. A D gene is named only where the DNA matches it firmly.

TRBJ2-3	-	TRBV5-4	TGTGCCAGCAGCCGAAGCACAGATACGCAGTATTTT	CASSRSTDTQYF
TRBJ2-7	-	TRBV7-6	TGTGCCAGCAGCTCCACGACTCTGGAGCAGTACTTC	CASSSTTLEQYF
TRBJ1-2	-	TRBV9	TGTGCCAGCAGCGTAGGAGGGACCAGTGGCTACACCTTC	CASSVGGTSGYTF
TRBJ2-6	-	TRBV5-1	TGCGCCAGCAGCTTGGGGAAATCTGGGGCCAACGTCCTGACTTTC	CASSLGKSGANVLTF
TRBJ2-2	TRBD1	TRBV27	TGTGCCAGCAGTTTAAGGGGGCCGGGACGGACCGGGGAGCTGTTTTTT	CASSLRGPGRTGELFF
TRBJ2-7	-	TRBV19	TGTGCCAGTAGTAAAACGAGGACAGCCAGCTCCTACGAGCAGTACTTC	CASSKTRTASSYEQYF
TRBJ1-1	-	TRBV27	TGTGCCAGCAGTGCCCTCAGGGCGGTGAACACTGAAGCTTTCTTT	CASSALRAVNTEAFF
TRBJ1-1	-	TRBV28	TGTGCTTCACATGAGAGGAACACTGAAGCTTTCTTT	CASHERNTEAFF
TRBJ1-1	TRBD1	TRBV11-2	TGTGCCAGCAGCTCCCCCGACAGGGCGGGCACTGAAGCTTTCTTT	CASSSPDRAGTEAFF
TRBJ2-1	-	TRBV10-3	TGTGCCATCAGTGAAGAAGGGCCGGCGGGCGAGCAGTTCTTC	CAISEEGPAGEQFF
TRBJ1-1	TRBD1	TRBV9	TGTGCCAGCAGCGTAGCTTGGGGACAGTCTGAAGCTTTCTTT	CASSVAWGQSEAFF
TRBJ1-2	-	TRBV28	TGTGCCAGCAGTCCGACAGGAGCCCTTGAAAGTGGCTACACCTTC	CASSPTGALESGYTF
TRBJ1-2	-	TRBV9	TGTGCCAGCAGCGTAGGGGAGGCACGGAGCTATGGCTACACCTTC	CASSVGEARSYGYTF
TRBJ2-4	-	TRBV9	TGTGCCAGCAGCAGAGGGGGCATTCAGTACTTC	CASSRGGIQYF
TRBJ2-1	TRBD1	TRBV6-1	TGTGCCAGCTGGGACAGGGTAATGAATGAGCAGTTCTTC	CASWDRVMNEQFF
TRBJ2-2	-	TRBV27	TGTGCCAGCAGTTTATTTAGGACGGAGAACACCGGGGAGCTGTTTTTT	CASSLFRTENTGELFF